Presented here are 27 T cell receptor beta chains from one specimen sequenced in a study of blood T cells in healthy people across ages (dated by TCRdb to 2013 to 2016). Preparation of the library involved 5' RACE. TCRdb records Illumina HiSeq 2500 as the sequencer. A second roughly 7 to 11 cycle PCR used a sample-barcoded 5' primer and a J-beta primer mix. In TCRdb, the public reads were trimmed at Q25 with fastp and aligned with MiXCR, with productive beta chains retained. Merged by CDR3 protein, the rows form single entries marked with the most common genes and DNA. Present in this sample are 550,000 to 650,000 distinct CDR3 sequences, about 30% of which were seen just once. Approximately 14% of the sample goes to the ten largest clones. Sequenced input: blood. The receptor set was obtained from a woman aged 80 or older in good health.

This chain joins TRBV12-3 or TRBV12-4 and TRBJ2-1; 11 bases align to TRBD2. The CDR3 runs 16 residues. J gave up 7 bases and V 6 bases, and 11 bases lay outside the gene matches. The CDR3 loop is CASSLKGSGRGNEQFF. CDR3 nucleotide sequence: TGTGCCAGCAGCCTTAAGGGTAGCGGGAGGGGTAATGAGCAGTTCTTC.

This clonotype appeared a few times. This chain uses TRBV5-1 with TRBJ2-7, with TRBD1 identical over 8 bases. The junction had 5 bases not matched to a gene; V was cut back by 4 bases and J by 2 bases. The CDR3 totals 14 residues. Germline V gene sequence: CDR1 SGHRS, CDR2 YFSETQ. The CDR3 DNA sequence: TGCGCCAGCAGCGACGGACAGGGAGCCTACGAGCAGTACTTC. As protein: CASSDGQGAYEQYF.

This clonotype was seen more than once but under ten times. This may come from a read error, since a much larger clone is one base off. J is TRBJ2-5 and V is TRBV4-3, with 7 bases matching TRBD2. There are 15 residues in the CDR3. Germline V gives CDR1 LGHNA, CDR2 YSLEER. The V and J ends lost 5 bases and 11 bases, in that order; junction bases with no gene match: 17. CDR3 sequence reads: CASSSLGGGGNEQYF. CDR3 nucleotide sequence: TGCGCCAGCAGCTCTTTGGGCGGGGGTGGCAATGAGCAGTACTTC.

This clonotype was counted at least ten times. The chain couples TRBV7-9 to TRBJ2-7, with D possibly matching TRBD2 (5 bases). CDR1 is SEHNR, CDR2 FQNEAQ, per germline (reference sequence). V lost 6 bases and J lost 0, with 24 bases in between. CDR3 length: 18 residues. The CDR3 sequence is CASSSTQSAGGSSYEQYF. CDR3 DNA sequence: TGTGCCAGCAGTTCAACCCAGTCGGCGGGCGGTAGCTCCTACGAGCAGTACTTC.

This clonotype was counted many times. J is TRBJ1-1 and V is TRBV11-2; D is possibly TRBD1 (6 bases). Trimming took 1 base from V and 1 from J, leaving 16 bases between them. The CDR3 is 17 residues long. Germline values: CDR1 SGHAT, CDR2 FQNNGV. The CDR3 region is CASSLGRTAGSNTEAFF. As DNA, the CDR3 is TGTGCCAGCAGCTTAGGGAGGACAGCCGGCTCGAACACTGAAGCTTTCTTT.

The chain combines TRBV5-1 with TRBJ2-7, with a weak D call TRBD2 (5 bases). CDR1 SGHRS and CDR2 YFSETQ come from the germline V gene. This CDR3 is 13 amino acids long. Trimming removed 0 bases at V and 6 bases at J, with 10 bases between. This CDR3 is CASSLEWTSEQYF. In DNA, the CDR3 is TGCGCCAGCAGCTTGGAGTGGACTTCCGAGCAGTACTTC.

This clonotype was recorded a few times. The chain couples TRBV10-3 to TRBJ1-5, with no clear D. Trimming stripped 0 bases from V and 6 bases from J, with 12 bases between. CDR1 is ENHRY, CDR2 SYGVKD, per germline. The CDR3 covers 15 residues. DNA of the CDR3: TGTGCCATCAGTGAGTCAGGCGGGAAGGGTCAGCCCCAGCATTTT. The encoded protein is CAISESGGKGQPQHF.

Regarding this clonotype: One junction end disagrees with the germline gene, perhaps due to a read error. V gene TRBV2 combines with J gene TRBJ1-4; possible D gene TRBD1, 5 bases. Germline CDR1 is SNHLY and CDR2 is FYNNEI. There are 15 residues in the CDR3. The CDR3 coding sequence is TGTGCCAGCAGGGACATGGGAGAAGTTAATGAAAAACTGTGTTTT. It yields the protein CASRDMGEVNEKLCF.

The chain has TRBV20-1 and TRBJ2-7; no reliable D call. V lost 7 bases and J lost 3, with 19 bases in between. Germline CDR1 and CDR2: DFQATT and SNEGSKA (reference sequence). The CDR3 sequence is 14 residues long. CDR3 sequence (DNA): TGCAGTGTCGCGACTGACGGTTCACGCTACGAGCAGTACTTC. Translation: CSVATDGSRYEQYF.

DNA for the CDR3: TGTGCCAGCAGGGACAGGGGGGACAATGAGCAGTTCTTC. This encodes CASRDRGDNEQFF. This chain joins TRBV2 and TRBJ2-1; 10 bases map to TRBD1. With V trimmed by 6 bases and J by 5 bases, 1 base remained unmatched. In germline, CDR1 is SNHLY, CDR2 FYNNEI. The CDR3 runs 13 residues. The variable domain in full, completed from reference TRBV2 and TRBJ2-1, reads EPEVTQTPSHQVTQMGQEVILRCVPISNHLYFYWYRQILGQKVEFLVSFYNNEISEKSEIFDDQFSVERPDGSNFTLKIRSTKLEDSAMYFCASRDRGDNEQFFGPGTRLTVL.

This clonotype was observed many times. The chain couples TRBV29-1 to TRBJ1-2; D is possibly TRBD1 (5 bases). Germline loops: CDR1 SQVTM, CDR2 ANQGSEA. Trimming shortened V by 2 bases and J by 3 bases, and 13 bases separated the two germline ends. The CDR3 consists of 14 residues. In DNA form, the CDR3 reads TGCAGCGTTGAATCGGGATTAGGGGACTATGGCTACACCTTC. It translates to CSVESGLGDYGYTF.

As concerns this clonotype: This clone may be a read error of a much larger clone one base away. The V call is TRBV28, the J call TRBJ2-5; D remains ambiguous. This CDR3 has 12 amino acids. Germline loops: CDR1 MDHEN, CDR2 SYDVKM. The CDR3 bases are TGTGCCAGCGGTTTAATTTGGGAAGAGCAGTACTTC. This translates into CASGLIWEEQYF.

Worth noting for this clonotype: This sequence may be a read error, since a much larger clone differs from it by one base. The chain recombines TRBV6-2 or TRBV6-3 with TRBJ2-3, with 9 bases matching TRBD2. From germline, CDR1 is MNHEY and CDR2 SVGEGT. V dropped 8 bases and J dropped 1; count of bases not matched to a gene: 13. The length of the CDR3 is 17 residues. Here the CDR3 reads CASGRASGVVGTDTQYF. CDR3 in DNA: TGTGCCAGCGGGCGAGCTAGCGGGGTTGTGGGCACAGATACGCAGTATTTT.

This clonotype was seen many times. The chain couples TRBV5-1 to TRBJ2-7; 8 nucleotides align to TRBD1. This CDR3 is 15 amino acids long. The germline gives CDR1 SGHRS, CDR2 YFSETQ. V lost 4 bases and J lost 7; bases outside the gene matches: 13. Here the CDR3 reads CASSIQGQGDLEQYF. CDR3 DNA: TGCGCCAGCAGCATCCAAGGACAGGGCGACTTAGAGCAGTACTTC.

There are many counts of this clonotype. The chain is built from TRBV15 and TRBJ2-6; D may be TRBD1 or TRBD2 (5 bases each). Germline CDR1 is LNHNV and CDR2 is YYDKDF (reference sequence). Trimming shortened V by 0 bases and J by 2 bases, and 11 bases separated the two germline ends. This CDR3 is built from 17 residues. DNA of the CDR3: TGTGCCACCAGCAGAGATTTAGGGACCCCTGGGGCCAACGTCCTGACTTTC. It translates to CATSRDLGTPGANVLTF.

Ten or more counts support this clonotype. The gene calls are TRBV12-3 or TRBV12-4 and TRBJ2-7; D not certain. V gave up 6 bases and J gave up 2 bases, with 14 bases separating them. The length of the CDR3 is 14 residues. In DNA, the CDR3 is TGTGCCAGCAGCCCATCCATAGGGACCTACGAGCAGTACTTC. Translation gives CASSPSIGTYEQYF.

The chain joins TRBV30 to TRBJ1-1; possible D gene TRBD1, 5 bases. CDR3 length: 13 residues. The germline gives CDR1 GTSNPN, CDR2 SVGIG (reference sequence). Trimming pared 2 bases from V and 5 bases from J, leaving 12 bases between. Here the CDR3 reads CAWSPGEGTEAFF. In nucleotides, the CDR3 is TGTGCCTGGAGTCCCGGGGAGGGGACTGAAGCTTTCTTT.

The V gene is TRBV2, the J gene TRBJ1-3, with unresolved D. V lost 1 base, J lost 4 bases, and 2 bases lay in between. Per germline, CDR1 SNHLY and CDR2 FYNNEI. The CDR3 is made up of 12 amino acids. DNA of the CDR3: TGTGCCAGCAGTGAAGGGGGAAACACCATATATTTT. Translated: CASSEGGNTIYF.

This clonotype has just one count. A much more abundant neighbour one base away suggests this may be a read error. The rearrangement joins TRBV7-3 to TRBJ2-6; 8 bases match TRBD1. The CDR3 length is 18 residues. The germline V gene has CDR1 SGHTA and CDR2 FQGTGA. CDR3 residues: CASSLISGGVSGASVLTF. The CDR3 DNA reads TGTGCCAGCAGCTTAATATCAGGGGGCGTAAGTGGGGCCAGCGTCCTGACTTTC.

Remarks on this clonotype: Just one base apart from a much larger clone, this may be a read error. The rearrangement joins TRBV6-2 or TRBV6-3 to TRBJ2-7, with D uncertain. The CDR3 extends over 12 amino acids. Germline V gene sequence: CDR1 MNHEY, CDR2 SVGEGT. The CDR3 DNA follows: TGTGTCAGCAGTTGGGTCAGAAGCGAGCAGTACTTC. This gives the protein CVSSWVRSEQYF.

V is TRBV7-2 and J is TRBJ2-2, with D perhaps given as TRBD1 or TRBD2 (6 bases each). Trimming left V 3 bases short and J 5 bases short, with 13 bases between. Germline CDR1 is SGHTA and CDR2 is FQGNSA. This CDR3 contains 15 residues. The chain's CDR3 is CASSFSGAGTGELFF. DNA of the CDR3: TGTGCCAGCAGCTTTTCAGGGGCGGGGACCGGGGAGCTGTTTTTT.

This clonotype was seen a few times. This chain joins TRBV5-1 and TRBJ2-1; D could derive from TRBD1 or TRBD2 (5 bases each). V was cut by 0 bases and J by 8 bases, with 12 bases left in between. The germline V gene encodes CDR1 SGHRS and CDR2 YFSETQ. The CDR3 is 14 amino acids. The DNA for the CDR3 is TGCGCCAGCAGCTTGGCTCGACAGAGGGATGAGCAGTTCTTC. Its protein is CASSLARQRDEQFF.

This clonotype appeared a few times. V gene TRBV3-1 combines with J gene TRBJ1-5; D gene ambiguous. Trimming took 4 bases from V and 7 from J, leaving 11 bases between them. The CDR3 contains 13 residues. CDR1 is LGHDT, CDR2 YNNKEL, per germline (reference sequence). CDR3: CASSLTPVQPQHF. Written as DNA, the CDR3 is TGTGCCAGCAGCCTGACTCCCGTCCAGCCCCAGCATTTT.

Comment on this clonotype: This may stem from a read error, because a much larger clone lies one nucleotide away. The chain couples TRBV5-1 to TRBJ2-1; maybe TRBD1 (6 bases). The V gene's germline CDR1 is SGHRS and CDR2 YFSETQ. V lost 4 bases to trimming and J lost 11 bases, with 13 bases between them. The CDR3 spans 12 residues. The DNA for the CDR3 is TGCGCCAGCAGCGTGGGGGCTGGTAAGCAGTTCTTC. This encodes CASSVGAGKQFF.

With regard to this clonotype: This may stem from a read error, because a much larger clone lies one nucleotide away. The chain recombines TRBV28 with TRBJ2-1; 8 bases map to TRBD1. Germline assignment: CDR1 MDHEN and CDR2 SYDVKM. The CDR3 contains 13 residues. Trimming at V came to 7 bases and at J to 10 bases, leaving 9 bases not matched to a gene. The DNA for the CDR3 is TGTGCCAGCACCAGGACAGGGTACTACGAGCAGTTCTTC. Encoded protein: CASTRTGYYEQFF.

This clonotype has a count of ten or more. The CDR3 nucleotides are TGTGCCAGCAGTCGCTCCGGCGGGGCGCAGTATTTT. This translates into CASSRSGGAQYF. This chain joins TRBV6-5 and TRBJ2-3, with a possible D match to TRBD2 (6 bases). CDR1 is MNHEY, CDR2 SVGAGI, per germline. The V and J ends lost 5 bases and 10 bases respectively, with 13 bases between them. The CDR3 totals 12 residues.

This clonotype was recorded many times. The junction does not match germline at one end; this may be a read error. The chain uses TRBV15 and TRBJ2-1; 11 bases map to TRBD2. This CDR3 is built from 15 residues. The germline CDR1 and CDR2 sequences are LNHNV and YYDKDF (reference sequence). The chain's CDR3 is CATSRGLAGGHEQFF. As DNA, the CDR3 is TGTGCCACCAGTAGAGGTCTAGCGGGGGGACACGAGCAGTTCTTC.